The 23 T cell receptor beta chains below were found in one sample sequenced in a study of blood T cell repertoires in COVID-19. The assay was immunoSEQ multiplex PCR, and TCRdb's table has in-frame clones only and misses some. Counted here are nearly 110,000 clones, about two thirds occurring once; the ten biggest clones make up around 0.92%. Sequencing was done on a sample of peripheral blood. The source is a human donor with acute or convalescent COVID-19. The donor label of this sample is uncertain.

This clone was found a few times. This sequence may be a read error, since a much larger clone differs from it by one base. The chain uses TRBV12-3 or TRBV12-4 and TRBJ1-5, with 7 bases aligning to TRBD1. This CDR3 spans 13 amino acids. The V and J ends lost 6 bases and 4 bases, in that order; junction bases with no gene match: 3. CDR3 in amino acids: CASRAQGNQPQHF. For the CDR3, the DNA is TGTGCCAGCAGGGCACAGGGGAATCAGCCCCAGCATTTT.

This clone was found once. The chain employs TRBV2 and TRBJ1-1, with D tentatively TRBD1 (5 bases). Deletions cut 7 bases from V and 4 bases from J, with 16 bases between. The CDR3 contains 14 residues. Germline loops: CDR1 SNHLY, CDR2 FYNNEI. The CDR3, as DNA: TGTGCCAGCACCCAGGACGGGGGGTCCACTGAAGCTTTCTTT. Its translation is CASTQDGGSTEAFF.

This clone was seen a single time. At one end the junction does not follow the germline gene, possibly because of a read error. The chain links TRBV12-3 or TRBV12-4 to TRBJ2-2; 13 bases line up with TRBD2. The CDR3 loop spans 11 amino acids. For the CDR3, the DNA is TGTGCCAGTACTAGCGGGGGGGCGCTGTTTTTT. Translating gives CASTSGGALFF.

V and J are TRBV5-1 and TRBJ1-2; 11 bases fit TRBD1. Germline V gene data show CDR1 as SGHRS and CDR2 as YFSETQ. V lost 4 bases and J lost 5; bases outside the gene matches: 7. This CDR3 has 15 amino acids. CDR3 in DNA: TGCGCCAGCAGCCCTGAGGGGACAGGGGGTTATGGCTACACCTTC. Its translation is CASSPEGTGGYGYTF.

The rearrangement uses TRBV5-4 and TRBJ2-5, with TRBD1 matching 8 bases. Germline CDR1 and CDR2: SGHNT and YYREEE (reference sequence). V trimming: 5 bases; J trimming: 3 bases; junction bases outside the gene matches: 6. The length of the CDR3 is 14 residues. In nucleotides, the CDR3 is TGTGCCAGCAGTTTGACAGGGGTGGAAGAGACCCAGTACTTC. Amino acids: CASSLTGVEETQYF.

This clone has ten or more counts. V is TRBV24-1 and J is TRBJ1-1; TRBD1 might be the D (5 bases). Trimming removed 0 bases from V and 7 bases from J, with 5 bases in between. The CDR3 contains 12 residues. The germline CDR1 and CDR2 sequences are KGHDR and SFDVKD. The DNA of the CDR3 is TGTGCCACCAGTGATTTGCAGGGTGAAGCTTTCTTT. This sequence encodes CATSDLQGEAFF.

This clone was picked up a small number of times. This rearrangement joins TRBV9 to TRBJ1-2, with 8 bases lining up with TRBD1. The germline CDR1 and CDR2 sequences are SGDLS and YYNGEE. Trimming at V came to 4 bases and at J to 4 bases, leaving 6 bases not matched to a gene. This CDR3 contains 14 residues. The CDR3 nucleotides are TGTGCCAGCAGCCCGGACAGGGACGGCTATGGCTACACCTTC. This translates into CASSPDRDGYGYTF.

The chain uses TRBV12-3 or TRBV12-4 and TRBJ2-4; D is perhaps TRBD2 (6 bases). Trimming stripped 6 bases from V and 9 bases from J, with 12 bases between. This CDR3 region has 12 residues. The CDR3 loop is CASSLGGSIQYF. The CDR3 bases are TGTGCCAGCAGCTTGGGGGGATCCATTCAGTACTTC.

This clone was counted only a few times. The chain joins TRBV19 to TRBJ1-2; TRBD1 aligns across 9 bases. The CDR3 extends over 15 amino acids. Germline assignment: CDR1 LNHDA and CDR2 SQIVND (reference sequence). The junction had 9 bases not matched to a gene; V was cut back by 5 bases and J by 5 bases. CDR3 in amino acids: CASSAGTGSSYGYTF. CDR3 DNA sequence: TGTGCCAGTAGTGCGGGGACAGGGAGTTCGTATGGCTACACCTTC.

CDR3 in DNA: TGCAGTGCTAGTTCCCGGGGGATATACGAGCAGTACTTC. Amino acids: CSASSRGIYEQYF. This chain links TRBV20-1 with TRBJ2-7; possible D gene TRBD2, 6 bases. This CDR3 is built from 13 residues. CDR1 DFQATT and CDR2 SNEGSKA come from the germline V gene (reference sequence). Trimming cost V 3 bases and J 4 bases, with 13 bases left between them.

This chain joins TRBV7-6 and TRBJ1-3; 9 bases are a match to TRBD1. The V gene end was trimmed by 4 bases and the J gene end by 5 bases; junction bases not matched to a gene: 6. CDR1 is SGHVS and CDR2 is FNYEAQ in the germline V gene. The CDR3 runs 15 residues. CDR3 sequence (DNA): TGTGCCAGCAGCTCTCAACAGGGGGCCAGAAACACCATATATTTT. It specifies CASSSQQGARNTIYF.

The chain has TRBV29-1 and TRBJ1-1, with D perhaps TRBD1 (5 bases). The CDR3 spans 16 residues. V was clipped by 6 bases and J by 1 base, with 21 bases between them. Germline lookup yields CDR1 SQVTM and CDR2 ANQGSEA. In nucleotides, the CDR3 is TGCAGCGTCCTCTCCGGGTGGCGGGGACCGAACACTGAAGCTTTCTTT. Amino acid sequence: CSVLSGWRGPNTEAFF.

This chain joins TRBV5-1 and TRBJ2-5; 7 bases align to TRBD2. The CDR3 consists of 16 residues. V lost 2 bases to trimming and J lost 2 bases; unmatched junction nucleotides: 9. Germline V gene lookup returns CDR1 SGHRS and CDR2 YFSETQ. CDR3 in amino acids: CASSFITGTTQETQYF. CDR3 in DNA: TGCGCCAGCAGCTTCATCACCGGGACTACGCAAGAGACCCAGTACTTC.

The CDR3 DNA follows: TGTGCCAGCAGCTTGGGCCCAGGGATGAGCAATCAGCCCCAGCATTTT. Protein: CASSLGPGMSNQPQHF. The rearrangement joins TRBV5-6 to TRBJ1-5; a weak D match, TRBD1 (5 bases). The CDR3 is made up of 16 amino acids. V lost 0 bases and J lost 1, with 11 bases in between. Germline V gene sequence: CDR1 SGHDT, CDR2 YYEEEE.

This rearrangement joins TRBV9 to TRBJ1-1, with a tentative D call TRBD1 (5 bases). The CDR3 runs 13 residues. The germline gives CDR1 SGDLS, CDR2 YYNGEE. With 7 bases removed from V and 2 bases from J, the gap between germline ends came to 12 bases. CDR3 DNA: TGTGCCAGCTCGACCCAGGGAAACACTGAAGCTTTCTTT. Its translation: CASSTQGNTEAFF.

This clone has only a few counts. The rearrangement links TRBV19 to TRBJ1-1, with 9 bases identical to TRBD1. The germline V gene encodes CDR1 LNHDA and CDR2 SQIVND (reference sequence). The ends lost 5 bases at V and 4 bases at J; junction bases unmatched: 8. There are 15 residues in the CDR3. The CDR3 DNA sequence: TGTGCCAGTAGTCCACAGGGGGCGGAGAGCACTGAAGCTTTCTTT. Its translation: CASSPQGAESTEAFF.

The J gene is TRBJ2-1, the V gene TRBV18, with D uncertain. Germline loops: CDR1 KGHSH, CDR2 LQKENI. The V gene lost 0 bases and the J gene lost 5 bases, with 8 bases spanning the gap. The CDR3 runs to 14 residues. Written as DNA, the CDR3 is TGTGCCAGCTCACCACCGAACGGTGACAATGAGCAGTTCTTC. It codes for CASSPPNGDNEQFF.

The chain couples TRBV18 to TRBJ1-3; no firm D call. V shed 6 bases and J shed 1 base, with 13 bases lying between them. This CDR3 is 15 amino acids long. From germline, CDR1 is KGHSH and CDR2 LQKENI. CDR3 sequence reads: CASSTGFGSGNTIYF. As DNA, the CDR3 is TGTGCCAGCTCGACCGGGTTCGGGTCTGGAAACACCATATATTTT.

This clone was counted only a few times. The chain recombines TRBV28 with TRBJ2-1, with D possibly being TRBD1 (6 bases). This CDR3 comprises 15 residues. The germline V and J ends were trimmed by 6 bases and 5 bases, with 17 bases remaining between them. CDR1 is MDHEN and CDR2 is SYDVKM in the germline V gene. CDR3 in DNA: TGTGCCAGCAGCGACTCCGGGACAATTAACAATGAGCAGTTCTTC. Translated: CASSDSGTINNEQFF.

This clone came up a few times. The rearrangement joins TRBV11-3 to TRBJ2-1; a weak D match, TRBD1 (5 bases). CDR3 length: 14 residues. Trimming pared 4 bases from V and 5 bases from J, leaving 12 bases between. Germline V gene sequence: CDR1 SGHNT, CDR2 YENEEA. The CDR3 nucleotides read TGTGCCAGCAGCTCTGGACAATCTAACAATGAGCAGTTCTTC. Protein sequence: CASSSGQSNNEQFF.

This clone was observed once. This chain uses TRBV19 with TRBJ2-3; weak D call: TRBD2 (6 bases). V was shortened by 3 bases and J by 2 bases, with 12 bases between the two germline ends. Germline CDR1 is LNHDA and CDR2 is SQIVND (reference sequence). The CDR3 has 15 amino acids. Written as DNA, the CDR3 is TGTGCCAGTAGTATCTCCGCGGGGCCCACAGATACGCAGTATTTT. As protein: CASSISAGPTDTQYF.

The V and J genes are TRBV19 and TRBJ2-1; D may be TRBD1 (5 bases). Trimming left V 6 bases short and J 9 bases short, with 9 bases between. The CDR3 contains 11 residues. CDR1 and CDR2 from the germline V gene are LNHDA and SQIVND (reference sequence). DNA of the CDR3: TGTGCCAGTAGGGGGCTCGGTGAGCAGTTCTTC. This sequence encodes CASRGLGEQFF.

The V gene is TRBV5-1, the J gene TRBJ2-2; TRBD2 matches at 7 bases. This CDR3 contains 16 residues. Trimming removed 1 base from V and 3 bases from J; junction bases left unmatched: 6. Germline loops: CDR1 SGHRS, CDR2 YFSETQ. The CDR3 coding sequence is TGCGCCAGCAGCTTGCGAGCAGGGAGGGACACCGGGGAGCTGTTTTTT. Its protein is CASSLRAGRDTGELFF. Full variable domain (outside the CDR3, taken from reference TRBV5-1 and TRBJ2-2): KAGVTQTPRYLIKTRGQQVTLSCSPISGHRSVSWYQQTPGQGLQFLFEYFSETQRNKGNFPGRFSGRQFSNSRSEMNVSTLELGDSALYLCASSLRAGRDTGELFFGEGSRLTVL.